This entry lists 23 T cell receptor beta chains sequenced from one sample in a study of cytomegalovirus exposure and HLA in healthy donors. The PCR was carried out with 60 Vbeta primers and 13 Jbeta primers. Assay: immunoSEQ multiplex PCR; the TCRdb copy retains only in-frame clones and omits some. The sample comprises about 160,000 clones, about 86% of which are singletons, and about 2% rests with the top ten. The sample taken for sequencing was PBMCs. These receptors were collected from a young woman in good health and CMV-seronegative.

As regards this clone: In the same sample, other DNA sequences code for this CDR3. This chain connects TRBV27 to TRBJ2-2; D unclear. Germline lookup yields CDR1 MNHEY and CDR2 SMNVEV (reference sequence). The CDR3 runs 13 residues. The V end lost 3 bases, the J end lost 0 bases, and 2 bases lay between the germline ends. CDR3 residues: CASSFSNTGELFF. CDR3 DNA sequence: TGTGCCAGCAGTTTCTCGAACACCGGGGAGCTGTTTTTT.

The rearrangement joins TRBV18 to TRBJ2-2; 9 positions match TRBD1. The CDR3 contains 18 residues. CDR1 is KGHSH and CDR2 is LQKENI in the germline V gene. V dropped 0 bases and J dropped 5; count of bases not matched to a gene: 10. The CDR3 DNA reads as TGTGCCAGCTCACCACCTTTACGCGGGACAGGGAGAACCGGGGAGCTGTTTTTT. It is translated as CASSPPLRGTGRTGELFF.

The CDR3 reads CASNHGKRSFYNEQFF. CDR3 DNA: TGTGCCAGTAATCACGGAAAGCGTTCATTTTACAATGAGCAGTTCTTC. The genes are TRBV19 and TRBJ2-1; the D is unclear. Looked up from germline, CDR1 is LNHDA and CDR2 is SQIVND (reference sequence). V was shortened by 7 bases and J by 4 bases, with 20 bases between the two germline ends. This CDR3 region has 16 residues.

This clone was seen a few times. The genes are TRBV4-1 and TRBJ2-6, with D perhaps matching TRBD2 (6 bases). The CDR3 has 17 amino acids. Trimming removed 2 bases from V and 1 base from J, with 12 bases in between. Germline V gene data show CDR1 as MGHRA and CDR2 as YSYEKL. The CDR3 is CASSQSRLVSGANVLTF. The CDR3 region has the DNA TGCGCCAGCAGCCAATCGAGACTAGTTTCTGGGGCCAACGTCCTGACTTTC.

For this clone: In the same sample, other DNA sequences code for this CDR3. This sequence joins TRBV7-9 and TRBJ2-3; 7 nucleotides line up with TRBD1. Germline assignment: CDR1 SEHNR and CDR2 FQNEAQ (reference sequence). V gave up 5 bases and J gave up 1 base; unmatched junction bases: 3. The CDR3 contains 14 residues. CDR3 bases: TGTGCCAGCAGCCCAGGACAGGGCACAGATACGCAGTATTTT. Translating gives CASSPGQGTDTQYF.

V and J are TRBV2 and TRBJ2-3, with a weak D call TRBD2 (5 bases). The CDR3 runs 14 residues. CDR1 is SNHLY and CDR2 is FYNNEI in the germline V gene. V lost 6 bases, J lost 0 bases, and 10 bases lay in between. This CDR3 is CASRILDSTDTQYF. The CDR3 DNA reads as TGTGCCAGCAGAATACTAGATAGCACAGATACGCAGTATTTT.

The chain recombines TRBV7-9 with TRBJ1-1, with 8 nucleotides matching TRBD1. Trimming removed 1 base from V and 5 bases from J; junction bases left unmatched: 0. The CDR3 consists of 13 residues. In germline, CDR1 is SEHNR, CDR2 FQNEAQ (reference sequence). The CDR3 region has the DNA TGTGCCAGCAGCTTAGGACAGGGGACTGAAGCTTTCTTT. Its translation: CASSLGQGTEAFF.

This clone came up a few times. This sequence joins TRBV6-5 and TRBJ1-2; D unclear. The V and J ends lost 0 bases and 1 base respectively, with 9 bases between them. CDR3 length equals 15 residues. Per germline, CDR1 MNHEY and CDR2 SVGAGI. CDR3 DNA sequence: TGTGCCAGCAGTTACTCTTGGGGAGGTAACTATGGCTACACCTTC. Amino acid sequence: CASSYSWGGNYGYTF.

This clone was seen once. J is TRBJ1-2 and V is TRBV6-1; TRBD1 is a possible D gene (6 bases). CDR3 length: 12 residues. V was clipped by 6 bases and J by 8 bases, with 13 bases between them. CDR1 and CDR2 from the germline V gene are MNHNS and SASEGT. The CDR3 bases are TGTGCCAGCAGGAGGGACAATACAGGCTACACCTTC. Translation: CASRRDNTGYTF.

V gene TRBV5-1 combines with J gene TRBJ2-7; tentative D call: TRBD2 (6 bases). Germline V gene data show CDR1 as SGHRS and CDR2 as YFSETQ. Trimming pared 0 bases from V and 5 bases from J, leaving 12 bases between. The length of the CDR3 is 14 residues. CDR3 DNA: TGCGCCAGCAGCTTGGGGGGGGTCGGGGACGAGCAGTACTTC. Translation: CASSLGGVGDEQYF.

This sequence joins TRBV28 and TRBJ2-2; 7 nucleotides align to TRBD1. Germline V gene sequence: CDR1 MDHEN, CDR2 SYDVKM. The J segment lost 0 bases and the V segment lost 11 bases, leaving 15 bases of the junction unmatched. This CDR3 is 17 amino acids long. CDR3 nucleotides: TGTGCCGGGGATCCGGACAGGCCCCAACCGAACACCGGGGAGCTGTTTTTT. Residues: CAGDPDRPQPNTGELFF.

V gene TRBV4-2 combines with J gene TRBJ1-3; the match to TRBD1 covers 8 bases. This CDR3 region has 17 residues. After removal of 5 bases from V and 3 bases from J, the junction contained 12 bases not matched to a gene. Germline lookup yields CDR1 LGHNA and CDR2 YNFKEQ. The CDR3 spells CASSNLGSGGDGNTIYF. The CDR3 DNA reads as TGTGCCAGCAGCAACCTTGGATCAGGGGGCGATGGAAACACCATATATTTT.

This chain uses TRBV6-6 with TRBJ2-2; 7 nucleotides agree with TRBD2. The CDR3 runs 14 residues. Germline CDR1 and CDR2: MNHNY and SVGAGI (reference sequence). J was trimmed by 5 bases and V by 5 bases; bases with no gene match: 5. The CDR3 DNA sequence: TGTGCCAGCAGTCGAGGACTAGAGACCGGGGAGCTGTTTTTT. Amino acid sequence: CASSRGLETGELFF.

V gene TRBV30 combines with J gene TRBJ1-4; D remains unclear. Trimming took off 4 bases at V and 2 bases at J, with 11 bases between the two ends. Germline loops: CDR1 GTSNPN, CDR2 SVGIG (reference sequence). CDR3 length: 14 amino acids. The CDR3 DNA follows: TGTGCCTGGACCCCAACGGGTACTAATGAAAAACTGTTTTTT. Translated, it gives CAWTPTGTNEKLFF.

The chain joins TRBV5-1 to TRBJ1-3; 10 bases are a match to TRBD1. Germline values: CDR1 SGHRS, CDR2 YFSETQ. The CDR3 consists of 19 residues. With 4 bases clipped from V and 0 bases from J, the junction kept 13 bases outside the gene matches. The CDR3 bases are TGCGCCAGCAGCACTGGGACAGGGGCCAAACCAAGCTCTGGAAACACCATATATTTT. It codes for CASSTGTGAKPSSGNTIYF.

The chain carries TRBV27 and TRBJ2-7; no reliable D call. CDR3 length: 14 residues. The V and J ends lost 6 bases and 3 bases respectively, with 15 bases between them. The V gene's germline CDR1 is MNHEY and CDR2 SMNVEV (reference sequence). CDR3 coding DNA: TGTGCCAGCAGCCACGACACCGGATTCTACGAGCAGTACTTC. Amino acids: CASSHDTGFYEQYF.

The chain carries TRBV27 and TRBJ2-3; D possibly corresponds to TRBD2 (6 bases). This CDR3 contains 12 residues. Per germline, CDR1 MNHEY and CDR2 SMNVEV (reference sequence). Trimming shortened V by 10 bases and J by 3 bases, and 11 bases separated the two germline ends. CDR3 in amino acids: CATGTYTDTQYF. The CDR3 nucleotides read TGTGCCACAGGGACTTATACAGATACGCAGTATTTT.

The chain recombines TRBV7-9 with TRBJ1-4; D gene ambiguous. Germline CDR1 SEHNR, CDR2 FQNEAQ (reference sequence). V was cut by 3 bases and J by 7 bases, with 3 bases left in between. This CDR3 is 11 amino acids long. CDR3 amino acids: CASSLSEKLFF. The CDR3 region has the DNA TGTGCCAGCAGCTTGAGTGAAAAACTGTTTTTT.

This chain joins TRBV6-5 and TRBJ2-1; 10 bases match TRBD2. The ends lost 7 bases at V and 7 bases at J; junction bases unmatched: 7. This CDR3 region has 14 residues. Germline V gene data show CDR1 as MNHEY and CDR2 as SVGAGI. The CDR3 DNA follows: TGTGCCAGCAAGCTAGCGGGAGAGGGAAATGAGCAGTTCTTC. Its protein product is CASKLAGEGNEQFF.

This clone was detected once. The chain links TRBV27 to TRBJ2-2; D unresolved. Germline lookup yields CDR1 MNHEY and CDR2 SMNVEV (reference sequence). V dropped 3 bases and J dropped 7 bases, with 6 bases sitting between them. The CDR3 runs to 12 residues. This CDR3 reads CASSFLRGELFF. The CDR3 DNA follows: TGTGCCAGCAGTTTCCTTCGCGGGGAGCTGTTTTTT.

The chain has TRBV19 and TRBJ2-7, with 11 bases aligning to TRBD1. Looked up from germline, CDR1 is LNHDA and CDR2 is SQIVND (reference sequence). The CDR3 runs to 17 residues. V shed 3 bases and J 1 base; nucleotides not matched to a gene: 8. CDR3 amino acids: CASSITSGQGGSYEQYF. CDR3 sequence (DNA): TGTGCCAGTAGTATTACCTCGGGACAGGGGGGTTCCTACGAGCAGTACTTC.

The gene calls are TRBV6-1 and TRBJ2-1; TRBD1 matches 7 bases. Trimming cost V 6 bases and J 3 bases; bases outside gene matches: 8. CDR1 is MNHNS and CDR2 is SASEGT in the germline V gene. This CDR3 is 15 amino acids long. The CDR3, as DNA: TGTGCCAGCAGGACCAAGACAGGGAGCTACAATGAGCAGTTCTTC. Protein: CASRTKTGSYNEQFF.

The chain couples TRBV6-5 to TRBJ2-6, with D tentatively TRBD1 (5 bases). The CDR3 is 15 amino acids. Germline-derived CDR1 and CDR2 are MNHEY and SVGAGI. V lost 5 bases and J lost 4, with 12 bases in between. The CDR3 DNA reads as TGTGCCAGCAGTCAGGGTGTGGCGGGGGCCAACGTCCTGACTTTC. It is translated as CASSQGVAGANVLTF.